Following are 27 T cell receptor beta chains from one sample sequenced in a study of cytomegalovirus exposure and HLA in healthy donors. PCR involved 60 Vbeta and 13 Jbeta primers. This table comes from immunoSEQ multiplex PCR, and its TCRdb copy is limited to in-frame clones, with some not included. The sample has tens of thousands of clones; 65% to 80% are singletons. Sequencing was carried out using PBMCs. These receptors came from a man between 35 and 55 years old in good health and CMV-seropositive.

The chain employs TRBV2 and TRBJ2-3; D gene uncertain. This CDR3 is built from 15 residues. The germline V gene encodes CDR1 SNHLY and CDR2 FYNNEI. V was cut by 1 base and J by 0 bases, with 8 bases left in between. The CDR3 here is CASSEDSSSTDTQYF. For the CDR3, the DNA is TGTGCCAGCAGTGAAGACTCAAGTAGCACAGATACGCAGTATTTT.

This sequence joins TRBV6-6 and TRBJ1-2; D call uncertain. Germline V gene lookup returns CDR1 MNHNY and CDR2 SVGAGI (reference sequence). CDR3 length: 14 amino acids. V lost 7 bases and J lost 2, with 14 bases in between. CDR3 loop: CASTPGSPNYGYTF. The CDR3 DNA follows: TGTGCCAGCACCCCCGGGTCACCGAACTATGGCTACACCTTC.

Of note for this clone: A far larger clone is off by one base, so a read error is likely. The chain combines TRBV10-2 with TRBJ2-7; 8 bases are shared with TRBD2. The CDR3 is made up of 14 amino acids. The trim removed 6 bases at V and 3 bases at J, leaving 7 bases unmatched. Germline lookup yields CDR1 WSHSY and CDR2 SAAADI. The CDR3 sequence is CASRTRGGIYEQYF. For the CDR3, the DNA is TGCGCCAGCAGGACTCGCGGGGGGATCTACGAGCAGTACTTC.

The rearrangement links TRBV5-4 to TRBJ2-3, with TRBD1 identical over 7 bases. The length of the CDR3 is 15 residues. Germline trimming cut 4 bases from V and 1 base from J; bases unmatched to any gene: 6. Germline V gives CDR1 SGHNT, CDR2 YYREEE (reference sequence). The CDR3, as DNA: TGTGCCAGCAGCAAGACAGGGAGTGGCACAGATACGCAGTATTTT. It specifies CASSKTGSGTDTQYF.

The chain uses TRBV9 and TRBJ2-7; maybe TRBD2 (6 bases). CDR3 length equals 15 residues. The V end lost 0 bases, the J end lost 3 bases, and 13 bases lay between the germline ends. The germline gives CDR1 SGDLS, CDR2 YYNGEE. The CDR3 is CASSVGAGPDYEQYF. The DNA for the CDR3 is TGTGCCAGCAGCGTAGGGGCGGGACCCGACTACGAGCAGTACTTC. The full variable domain, rest sourced from reference TRBV9 and TRBJ2-7, is DSGVTQTPKHLITATGQRVTLRCSPRSGDLSVYWYQQSLDQGLQFLIQYYNGEERAKGNILERFSAQQFPDLHSELNLSSLELGDSALYFCASSVGAGPDYEQYFGPGTRLTVT.

This clone was detected a few times. The chain joins TRBV5-1 to TRBJ1-2; no firm D call. In germline, CDR1 is SGHRS, CDR2 YFSETQ. The CDR3 is 14 amino acids. The V end lost 4 bases, the J end lost 6 bases, and 16 bases lay between the germline ends. CDR3 in DNA: TGCGCCAGCAGCCCGTCGACGGAGATGGATGGCTACACCTTC. This gives the protein CASSPSTEMDGYTF.

This chain connects TRBV14 to TRBJ1-1; D is uncertain. V was pared by 6 bases and J by 1 base, with 9 bases between. CDR1 SGHDN and CDR2 FVKESK come from the germline V gene. The CDR3 has 13 residues. The chain's CDR3 is CASSTQENTEAFF. The CDR3 bases are TGTGCCAGCAGTACTCAGGAGAACACTGAAGCTTTCTTT.

The chain links TRBV5-6 to TRBJ1-2, with 11 bases lining up with TRBD1. V lost 2 bases to trimming and J lost 0 bases; unmatched junction nucleotides: 3. The CDR3 runs to 16 residues. CDR1 is SGHDT and CDR2 is YYEEEE in the germline V gene. CDR3 amino acids: CASSFGTGGSNYGYTF. The CDR3 DNA reads TGTGCCAGCAGCTTTGGGACAGGGGGATCTAACTATGGCTACACCTTC.

The chain links TRBV6-6 to TRBJ1-5; perhaps TRBD1 as D (5 bases). Germline CDR1 is MNHNY and CDR2 is SVGAGI (reference sequence). Between the trimmed V and J ends, which lost 7 bases and 0 bases, there was a span of 13 bases. The CDR3 consists of 15 residues. DNA for the CDR3: TGTGCCAGCAAGAGACAGTTAGCTAGCAATCAGCCCCAGCATTTT. Its translation: CASKRQLASNQPQHF.

The CDR3 DNA reads as TGCGCCAGCAACCCCCGACAGGGCGGGGAGCGGTACGAGCAGTACTTC. Protein: CASNPRQGGERYEQYF. The V gene is TRBV5-1, the J gene TRBJ2-7, with TRBD1 as a possible D gene (7 bases). The germline V gene has CDR1 SGHRS and CDR2 YFSETQ. V lost 6 bases and J 4 bases, leaving 23 bases between the germline ends. The length of the CDR3 is 16 residues.

J is TRBJ2-2 and V is TRBV29-1, with TRBD1 as a possible D gene (5 bases). The CDR3 consists of 17 residues. Germline CDR1 reads SQVTM; CDR2 reads ANQGSEA. Trimming shortened V by 4 bases and J by 2 bases, and 20 bases separated the two germline ends. Here the CDR3 reads CSVGSLGHQFNTGELFF. DNA of the CDR3: TGCAGCGTTGGTTCTTTGGGGCACCAATTCAACACCGGGGAGCTGTTTTTT.

Of note for this clone: One end of the junction fails to match germline, which may point to a read error. The chain couples TRBV7-9 to TRBJ2-7, with a weak D call TRBD1 (6 bases). The CDR3 loop spans 12 amino acids. The germline V gene has CDR1 SEHNR and CDR2 FQNEAQ (reference sequence). The CDR3 protein is CSSSNRADEQYF. DNA of the CDR3: TGTTCCAGCAGCAACAGGGCGGACGAGCAGTACTTC.

This clone has more than one count but fewer than ten. The CDR3 DNA reads TGCAGTGCTAGCCCGGGATGGGAAGCTTTCTTT. It specifies CSASPGWEAFF. The chain joins TRBV20-1 to TRBJ1-1; no clear D. Germline CDR1 and CDR2: DFQATT and SNEGSKA (reference sequence). CDR3 length equals 11 residues. Trimming removed 3 bases from V and 8 bases from J, with 10 bases in between.

The chain uses TRBV5-1 and TRBJ1-2; maybe TRBD1 (6 bases). V gave up 0 bases and J gave up 2 bases, with 17 bases separating them. Germline CDR1 reads SGHRS; CDR2 reads YFSETQ. The length of the CDR3 is 17 residues. DNA for the CDR3: TGCGCCAGCAGCTTGGGACGGAAAACAGGGAAGAACTATGGCTACACCTTC. Translated: CASSLGRKTGKNYGYTF.

This clone was counted a few times. The V call is TRBV2, the J call TRBJ1-1; 7 bases are a match to TRBD1. The V and J ends lost 7 bases and 5 bases, in that order; junction bases with no gene match: 10. The CDR3 runs to 14 residues. The germline gives CDR1 SNHLY, CDR2 FYNNEI. In DNA, the CDR3 is TGTGCCAGCACTAGACAGGGTTTGAGGACTGAAGCTTTCTTT. Translated: CASTRQGLRTEAFF.

This chain connects TRBV5-1 to TRBJ2-1; 8 positions match TRBD2. The germline CDR1 and CDR2 sequences are SGHRS and YFSETQ. With V trimmed by 0 bases and J by 4 bases, 6 bases remained unmatched. CDR3 size: 16 residues. CDR3 in DNA: TGCGCCAGCAGCTTGGAACGGGGGGGCCTATACAATGAGCAGTTCTTC. Translation gives CASSLERGGLYNEQFF.

Concerning this clone itself: The sample has other DNA sequences that encode this CDR3 too. The J gene is TRBJ1-1, the V gene TRBV5-1; possible D gene TRBD1, 6 bases. The germline CDR1 and CDR2 sequences are SGHRS and YFSETQ. The CDR3 totals 11 residues. V lost 0 bases to trimming and J lost 10 bases, with 7 bases between them. This CDR3 is CASSLGGGAFF. CDR3 DNA sequence: TGCGCCAGCAGCTTGGGAGGGGGAGCTTTCTTT.

The rearrangement uses TRBV2 and TRBJ2-3; D may be TRBD2 (6 bases). Germline lookup yields CDR1 SNHLY and CDR2 FYNNEI. V was trimmed by 4 bases and J by 1 base, leaving 12 bases between them. This CDR3 has 15 amino acids. The CDR3: CASSGGGARTDTQYF. The DNA of the CDR3 is TGTGCCAGCAGTGGAGGAGGGGCACGCACAGATACGCAGTATTTT.

This clone was found a few times. V usage is TRBV5-1 and J usage is TRBJ1-5, with 7 nucleotides matching TRBD1. The V and J ends lost 2 bases and 6 bases, in that order; junction bases with no gene match: 8. Germline assignment: CDR1 SGHRS and CDR2 YFSETQ. The CDR3 has 15 amino acids. DNA of the CDR3: TGCGCCAGCAGCTTATCGGGAGGGGGCGGTCAGCCCCAGCATTTT. It codes for CASSLSGGGGQPQHF.

The gene calls are TRBV12-1 and TRBJ1-6; the table's D call TRBD1 went unverified against the DNA. TRBV12-1 corresponds to a pseudogene. CDR3 size: 16 residues. The CDR3 sequence is CASSSSPRKDNSPLHF. The CDR3 DNA follows: TGTGCCAGCAGCTCATCCCCCAGGAAAGATAATTCACCCCTCCACTTT.

This chain joins TRBV6-5 and TRBJ2-7; perhaps TRBD1 as D (6 bases). With 5 bases removed from V and 3 bases from J, the gap between germline ends came to 8 bases. Germline loops: CDR1 MNHEY, CDR2 SVGAGI. The CDR3 totals 12 residues. CDR3 bases: TGTGCCAGCAGTCAGGACAGCTACGAGCAGTACTTC. Its protein product is CASSQDSYEQYF.

The chain recombines TRBV7-2 with TRBJ1-3; D is unclear. V was shortened by 0 bases and J by 0 bases, with 9 bases between the two germline ends. CDR1 and CDR2 from the germline V gene are SGHTA and FQGNSA. The CDR3 has 16 residues. CDR3 sequence (DNA): TGTGCCAGCAGCTTAGCCCAGCAGGACTCTGGAAACACCATATATTTT. Protein: CASSLAQQDSGNTIYF.

The chain uses TRBV7-8 and TRBJ2-7; 7 bases match TRBD2. Germline V gene data show CDR1 as SGHVS and CDR2 as FQNEAQ. This CDR3 has 15 amino acids. V trimming: 5 bases; J trimming: 0 bases; junction bases outside the gene matches: 7. This chain's CDR3 is CASSPPAGYSYEQYF. CDR3 nucleotides: TGTGCCAGCAGCCCGCCAGCGGGGTACTCCTACGAGCAGTACTTC. Based on the CDR3 plus reference TRBV7-8 and TRBJ2-7, the full variable domain is GAGVSQSPRYKVAKRGQDVALRCDPISGHVSLFWYQQALGQGPEFLTYFQNEAQLDKSGLPSDRFFAERPEGSVSTLKIQRTQQEDSAVYLCASSPPAGYSYEQYFGPGTRLTVT.

This chain links TRBV27 with TRBJ1-1; the D is unclear. There are 13 residues in the CDR3. The germline V and J ends were trimmed by 7 bases and 3 bases, with 12 bases remaining between them. CDR1 is MNHEY, CDR2 SMNVEV, per germline (reference sequence). In nucleotides, the CDR3 is TGTGCCAGCACTACGAGGGTTGACACTGAAGCTTTCTTT. Translating gives CASTTRVDTEAFF.

A remark on this clone: A read error may account for a junction end that differs from germline. The J gene is TRBJ2-2, the V gene TRBV7-9; D is undetermined. CDR3 size: 12 residues. The germline V gene encodes CDR1 SEHNR and CDR2 FQNEAQ (reference sequence). CDR3 bases: TGTTCCAGCAGCTCCAATACCGGGGAGCTGTTTTTT. It encodes CSSSSNTGELFF.

The chain recombines TRBV6-5 with TRBJ2-7; 7 bases are a match to TRBD2. V shed 2 bases, J shed 0 bases, and the junction held 1 base outside the gene matches. This CDR3 has 14 residues. The germline V gene encodes CDR1 MNHEY and CDR2 SVGAGI. The CDR3 spells CASSYGGGSYEQYF. The CDR3 DNA reads TGTGCCAGCAGTTACGGGGGGGGCTCCTACGAGCAGTACTTC.

The chain joins TRBV6-5 to TRBJ1-5; 10 bases map to TRBD1. The trim removed 2 bases at V and 9 bases at J, leaving 7 bases unmatched. The germline gives CDR1 MNHEY, CDR2 SVGAGI. The CDR3 sequence is 15 residues long. CDR3 nucleotide sequence: TGTGCCAGCAGTTACCGGGACAGGGGACAATGGCCCCAGCATTTT. Its translation: CASSYRDRGQWPQHF.